This TCR beta chain is from a study of human T cells and chemical hapten exposure. Between the trimmed V and J ends, which lost 6 bases and 2 bases, there was a span of 14 bases. The CDR3 consists of 14 residues. Per the germline V gene, CDR1 is DFQATT and CDR2 is SNEGSKA (reference sequence). TCRdb independently ran MiXCR on the RACE reads; one entry per CDR3 protein. The sample contains 45,000 to 70,000 distinct CDR3 sequences, approximately 8.6% of which appear only once. Time point of the sample: patch test 1, 2 weeks after DPC sensitization. This sample's treatment: therapeutic diphenylcyclopropenone sensitization with weekly scalp DPC. At patch-test visits, sampling came before the patch test.

This chain connects TRBV20-1 to TRBJ2-1; D ambiguous. The sequencing used whole blood, collected in connection with sensitization to the hapten diphenylcyclopropenone (DPC). The sequence derives from a woman in her forties with alopecia areata. Some clones in this sample may be carry-over from other donors' samples. CDR3 in amino acids: CSAQRQGAYNEQFF. The CDR3, as DNA: TGCAGTGCCCAAAGACAAGGAGCCTACAATGAGCAGTTCTTC.